This paragraph reports one T cell receptor (beta chain). This sample stems from a study of blood T cell repertoires in COVID-19. Study background: Sites in the United States, Italy and Spain provided acute and convalescent COVID-19 samples. PBMCs, B-cell-depleted T cells, or T cells were the source of the cDNA or gDNA that made up the material.

Trimming shortened V by 4 bases and J by 0 bases, and 19 bases separated the two germline ends. This CDR3 has 18 amino acids. Germline V gives CDR1 LNHDA, CDR2 SQIVND (reference sequence). Produced via immunoSEQ multiplex PCR; TCRdb's table is partial and in-frame only. The sample carries 200,000 to 250,000 clones, around 82% recorded once. The source of this sequence is a woman aged 70-85 years with acute or convalescent COVID-19. Sequencing was done on a sample of peripheral blood. This chain uses TRBV19 with TRBJ1-5, with D possibly being TRBD1 (5 bases). This CDR3 reads CASSTPPWGGYSNQPQHF. In DNA form, the CDR3 reads TGTGCCAGTAGTACGCCCCCTTGGGGGGGGTATAGCAATCAGCCCCAGCATTTT.